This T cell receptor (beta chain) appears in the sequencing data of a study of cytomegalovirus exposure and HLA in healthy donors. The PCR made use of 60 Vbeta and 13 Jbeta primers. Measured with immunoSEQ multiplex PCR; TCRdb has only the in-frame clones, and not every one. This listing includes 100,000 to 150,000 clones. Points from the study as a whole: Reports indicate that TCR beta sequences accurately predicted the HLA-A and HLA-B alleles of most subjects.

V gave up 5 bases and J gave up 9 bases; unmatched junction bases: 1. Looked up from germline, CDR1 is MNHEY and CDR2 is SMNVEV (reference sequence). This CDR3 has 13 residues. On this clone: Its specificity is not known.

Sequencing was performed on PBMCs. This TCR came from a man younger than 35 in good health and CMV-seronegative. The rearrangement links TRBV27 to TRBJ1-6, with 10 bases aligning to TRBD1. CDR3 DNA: TGTGCCAGCAGTCGGGACAGGGGTTCACCCCTCCACTTT. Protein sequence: CASSRDRGSPLHF.